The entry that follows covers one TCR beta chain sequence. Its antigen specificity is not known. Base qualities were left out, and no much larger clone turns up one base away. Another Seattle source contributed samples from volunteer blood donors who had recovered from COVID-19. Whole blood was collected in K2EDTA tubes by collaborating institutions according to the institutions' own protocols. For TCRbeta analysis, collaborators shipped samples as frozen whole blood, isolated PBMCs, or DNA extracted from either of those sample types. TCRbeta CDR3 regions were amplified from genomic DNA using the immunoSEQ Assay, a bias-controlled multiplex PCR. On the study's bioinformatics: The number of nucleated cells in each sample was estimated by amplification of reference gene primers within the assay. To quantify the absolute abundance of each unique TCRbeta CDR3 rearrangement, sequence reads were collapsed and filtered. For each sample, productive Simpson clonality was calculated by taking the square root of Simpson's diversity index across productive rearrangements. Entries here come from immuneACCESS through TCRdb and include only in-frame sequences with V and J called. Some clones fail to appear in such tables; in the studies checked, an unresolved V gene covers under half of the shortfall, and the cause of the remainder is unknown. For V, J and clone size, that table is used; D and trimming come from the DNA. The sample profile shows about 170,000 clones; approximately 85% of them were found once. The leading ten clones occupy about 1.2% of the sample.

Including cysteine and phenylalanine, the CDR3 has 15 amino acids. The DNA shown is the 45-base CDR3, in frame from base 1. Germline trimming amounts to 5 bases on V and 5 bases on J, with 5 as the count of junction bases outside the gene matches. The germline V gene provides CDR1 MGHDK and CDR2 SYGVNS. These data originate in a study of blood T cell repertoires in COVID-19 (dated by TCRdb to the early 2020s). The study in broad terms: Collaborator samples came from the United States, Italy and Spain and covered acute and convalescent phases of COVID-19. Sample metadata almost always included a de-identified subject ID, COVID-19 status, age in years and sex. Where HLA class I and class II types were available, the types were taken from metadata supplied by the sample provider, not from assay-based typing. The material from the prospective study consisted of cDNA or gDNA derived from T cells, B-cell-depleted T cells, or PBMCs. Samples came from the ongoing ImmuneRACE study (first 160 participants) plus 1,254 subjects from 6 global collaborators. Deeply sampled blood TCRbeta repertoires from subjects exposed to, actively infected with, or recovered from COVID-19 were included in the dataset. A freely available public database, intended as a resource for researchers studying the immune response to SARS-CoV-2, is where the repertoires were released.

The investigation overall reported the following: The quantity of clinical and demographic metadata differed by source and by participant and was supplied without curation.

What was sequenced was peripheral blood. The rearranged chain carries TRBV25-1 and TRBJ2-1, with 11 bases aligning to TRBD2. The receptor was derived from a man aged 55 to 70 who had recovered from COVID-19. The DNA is TGTGCCAGCAGTCCCACTAGCGGGGGTAACAATGAGCAGTTCTTC. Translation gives CASSPTSGGNNEQFF.